A single T cell receptor (beta chain) is shown here with its context. Antigen: not known. Germline loops: CDR1 MGHRA, CDR2 YSYEKL. Trimming removed 5 bases from V and 0 bases from J, with 13 bases in between. This CDR3 region has 15 residues. The data originate from a study of cytomegalovirus exposure and HLA in healthy donors. Study-level findings and limits: A later analysis linked a missense DCLRE1C variant to TCR beta V- and J-gene trimming. Later work found that TCR association rates differed between HLA loci; DRB1 had the most and HLA-C the fewest. Reports described diagnosis of cytomegalovirus status by the classifier as highly specific and sensitive. The study carried out a later analysis of TCR beta sequences. It associated 15,000 to 20,000 of them with specific HLA alleles at a false discovery rate of 0.05.

The PCR used 60 Vbeta and 13 Jbeta primers. Some clones are missing from TCRdb's copy, which holds only in-frame ones; the method was immunoSEQ multiplex PCR. This sample has about 160,000 clones, with under 90% found just once. The receptor's source is a male donor in good health and CMV-seronegative. This chain uses TRBV4-1 with TRBJ1-1; D not resolved. The material sequenced was PBMCs. The CDR3 protein is CASSAGPTLNTEAFF. The CDR3, as DNA: TGCGCCAGCAGCGCAGGCCCGACACTGAACACTGAAGCTTTCTTT.